This T cell receptor beta chain was identified during a study of PD-1 blockade in classical Hodgkin lymphoma. The study, taken as a whole, reports: Newly diagnosed patients had baseline TCR diversity that was reportedly lower than that of healthy donors.

As concerns this clone: As yet, its antigen is unknown.

Every patient experienced relapse after autologous stem cell transplantation, and brentuximab vedotin exposure varied. Germline trimming cut 3 bases from V and 5 bases from J; bases unmatched to any gene: 8. The CDR3 sequence is 16 residues long. Germline-derived CDR1 and CDR2 are SGHTA and FQGNSA. Here immunoSEQ multiplex PCR was the method, and the copy in TCRdb shows in-frame clones only, minus some. The repertoire consists of around 22,000 clones, with over 75% occurring once and the leading ten covering around a sixth. This material consisted of peripheral blood mononuclear cells (PBMCs), taken before the second cycle of nivolumab. V gene TRBV7-2 combines with J gene TRBJ2-3, with 10 bases fitting TRBD2. The sequence came from a human donor with classical Hodgkin lymphoma. The CDR3 loop is CASSFSSGRVGDTQYF. In nucleotides, the CDR3 is TGTGCCAGCAGCTTCTCTAGCGGGAGAGTGGGAGATACGCAGTATTTT.